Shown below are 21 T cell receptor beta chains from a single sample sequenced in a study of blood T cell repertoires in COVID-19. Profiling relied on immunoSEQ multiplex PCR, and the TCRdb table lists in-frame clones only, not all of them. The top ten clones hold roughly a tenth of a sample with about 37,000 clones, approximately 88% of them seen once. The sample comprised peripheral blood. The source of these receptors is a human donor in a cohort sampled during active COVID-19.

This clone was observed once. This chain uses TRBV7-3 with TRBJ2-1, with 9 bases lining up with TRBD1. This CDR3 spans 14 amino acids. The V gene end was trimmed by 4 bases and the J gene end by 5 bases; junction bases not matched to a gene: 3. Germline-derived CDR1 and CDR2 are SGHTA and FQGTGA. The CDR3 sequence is CASSSGTGHNEQFF. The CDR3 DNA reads TGTGCCAGCAGCTCGGGGACAGGGCACAATGAGCAGTTCTTC.

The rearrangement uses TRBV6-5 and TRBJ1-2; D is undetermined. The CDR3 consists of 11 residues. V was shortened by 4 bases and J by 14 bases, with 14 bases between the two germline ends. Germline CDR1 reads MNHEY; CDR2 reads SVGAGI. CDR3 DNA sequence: TGTGCCAGCAGTTCCACAGCCGGGAGGACCTTC. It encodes CASSSTAGRTF.

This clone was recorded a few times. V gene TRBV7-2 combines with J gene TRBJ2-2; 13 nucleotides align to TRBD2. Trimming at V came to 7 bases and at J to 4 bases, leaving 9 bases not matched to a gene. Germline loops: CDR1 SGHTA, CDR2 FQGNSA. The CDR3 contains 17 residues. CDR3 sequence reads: CASTLSGLAGVTGELFF. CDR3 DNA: TGTGCCAGCACCCTGTCCGGACTAGCGGGAGTCACCGGGGAGCTGTTTTTT.

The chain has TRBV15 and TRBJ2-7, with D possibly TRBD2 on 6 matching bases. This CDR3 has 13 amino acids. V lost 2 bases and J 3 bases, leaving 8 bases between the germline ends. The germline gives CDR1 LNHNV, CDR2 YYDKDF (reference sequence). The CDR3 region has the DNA TGTGCCACCAGCAGAACCGGGAGCTACGAGCAGTACTTC. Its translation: CATSRTGSYEQYF.

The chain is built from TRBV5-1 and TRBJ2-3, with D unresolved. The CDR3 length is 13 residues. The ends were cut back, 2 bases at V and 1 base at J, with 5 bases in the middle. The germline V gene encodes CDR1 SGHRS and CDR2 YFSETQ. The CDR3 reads CASSFPGTDTQYF. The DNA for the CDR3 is TGCGCCAGCAGCTTTCCGGGCACAGATACGCAGTATTTT. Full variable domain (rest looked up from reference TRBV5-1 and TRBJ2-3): KAGVTQTPRYLIKTRGQQVTLSCSPISGHRSVSWYQQTPGQGLQFLFEYFSETQRNKGNFPGRFSGRQFSNSRSEMNVSTLELGDSALYLCASSFPGTDTQYFGPGTRLTVL.

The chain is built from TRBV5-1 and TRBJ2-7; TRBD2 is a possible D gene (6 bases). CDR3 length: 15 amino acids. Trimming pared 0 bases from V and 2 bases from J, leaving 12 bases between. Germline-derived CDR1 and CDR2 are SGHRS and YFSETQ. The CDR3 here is CASSLVQAGPYEQYF. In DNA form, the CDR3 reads TGCGCCAGCAGCTTGGTTCAGGCGGGACCCTACGAGCAGTACTTC.

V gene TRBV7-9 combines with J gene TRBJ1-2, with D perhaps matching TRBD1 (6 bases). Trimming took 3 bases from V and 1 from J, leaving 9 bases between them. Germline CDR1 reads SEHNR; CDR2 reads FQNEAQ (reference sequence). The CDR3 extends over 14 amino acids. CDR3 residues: CASSFGTSNYGYTF. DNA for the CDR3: TGTGCCAGCAGCTTCGGGACAAGTAACTATGGCTACACCTTC.

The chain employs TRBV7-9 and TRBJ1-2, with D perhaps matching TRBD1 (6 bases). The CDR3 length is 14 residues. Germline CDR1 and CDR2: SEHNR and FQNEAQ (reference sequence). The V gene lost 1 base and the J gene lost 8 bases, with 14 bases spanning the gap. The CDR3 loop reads CASSLGAGATGYTF. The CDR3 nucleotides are TGTGCCAGCAGCTTAGGGGCAGGGGCAACCGGCTACACCTTC. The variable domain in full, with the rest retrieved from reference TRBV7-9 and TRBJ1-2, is DTGVSQNPRHKITKRGQNVTFRCDPISEHNRLYWYRQTLGQGPEFLTYFQNEAQLEKSRLLSDRFSAERPKGSFSTLEIQRTEQGDSAMYLCASSLGAGATGYTFGSGTRLTVV.

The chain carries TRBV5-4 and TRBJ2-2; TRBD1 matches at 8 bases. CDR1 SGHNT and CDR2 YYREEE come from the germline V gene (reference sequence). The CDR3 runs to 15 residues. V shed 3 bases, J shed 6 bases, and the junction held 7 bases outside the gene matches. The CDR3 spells CASSYGQGRAGELFF. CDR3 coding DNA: TGTGCCAGCAGCTATGGACAGGGAAGAGCCGGGGAGCTGTTTTTT.

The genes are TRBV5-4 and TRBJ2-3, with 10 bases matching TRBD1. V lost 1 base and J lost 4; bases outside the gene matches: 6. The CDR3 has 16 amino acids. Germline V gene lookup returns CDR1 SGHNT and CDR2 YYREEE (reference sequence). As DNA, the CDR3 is TGTGCCAGCAGCTTGCCCCGACAGGGGGCGGCAGATACGCAGTATTTT. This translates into CASSLPRQGAADTQYF. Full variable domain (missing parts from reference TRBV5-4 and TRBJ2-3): ETGVTQSPTHLIKTRGQQVTLRCSSQSGHNTVSWYQQALGQGPQFIFQYYREEENGRGNFPPRFSGLQFPNYSSELNVNALELDDSALYLCASSLPRQGAADTQYFGPGTRLTVL.

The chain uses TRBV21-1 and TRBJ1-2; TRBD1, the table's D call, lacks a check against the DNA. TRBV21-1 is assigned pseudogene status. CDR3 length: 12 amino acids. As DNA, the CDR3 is TGTGCCAGTAAGAAGGGGGCTTCTGGCTACACCTTC. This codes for CASKKGASGYTF.

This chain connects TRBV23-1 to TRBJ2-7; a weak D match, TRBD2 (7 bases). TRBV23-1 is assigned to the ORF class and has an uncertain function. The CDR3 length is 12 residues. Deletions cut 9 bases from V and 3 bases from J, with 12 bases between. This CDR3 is CARIGGDYEQYF. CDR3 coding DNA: TGCGCCAGAATAGGGGGGGACTACGAGCAGTACTTC.

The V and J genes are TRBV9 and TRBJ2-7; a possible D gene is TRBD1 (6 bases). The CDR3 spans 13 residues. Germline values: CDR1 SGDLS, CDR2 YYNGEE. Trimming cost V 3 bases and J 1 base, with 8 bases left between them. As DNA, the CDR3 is TGTGCCAGCAGCGCACAGGGTTCCTACGAGCAGTACTTC. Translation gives CASSAQGSYEQYF.

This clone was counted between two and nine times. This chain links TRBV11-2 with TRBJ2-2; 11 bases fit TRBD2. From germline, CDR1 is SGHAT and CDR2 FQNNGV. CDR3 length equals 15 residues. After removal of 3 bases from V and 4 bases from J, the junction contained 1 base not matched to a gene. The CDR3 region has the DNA TGTGCCAGCAGCTTCCTAGCGGGGGGCACCGGGGAGCTGTTTTTT. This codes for CASSFLAGGTGELFF.

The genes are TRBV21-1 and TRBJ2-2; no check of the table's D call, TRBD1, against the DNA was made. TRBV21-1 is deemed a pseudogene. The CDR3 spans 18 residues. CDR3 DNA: TGTGCCAGCAGCAGGGGGCGGTACCACAAAAGGTTCACCGGGGAGCTGTTTTTT. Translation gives CASSRGRYHKRFTGELFF.

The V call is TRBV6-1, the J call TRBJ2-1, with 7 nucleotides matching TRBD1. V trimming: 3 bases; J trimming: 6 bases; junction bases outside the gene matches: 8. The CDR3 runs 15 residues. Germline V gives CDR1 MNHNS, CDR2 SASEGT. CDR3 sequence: CASSELRGLSNEQFF. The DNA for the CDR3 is TGTGCCAGCAGTGAGCTTAGGGGGCTTAGCAATGAGCAGTTCTTC.

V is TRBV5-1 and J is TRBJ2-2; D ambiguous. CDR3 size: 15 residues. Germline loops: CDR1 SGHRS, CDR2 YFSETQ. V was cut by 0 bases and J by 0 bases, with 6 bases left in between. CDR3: CASSLELANTGELFF. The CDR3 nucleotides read TGCGCCAGCAGCTTGGAATTAGCGAACACCGGGGAGCTGTTTTTT. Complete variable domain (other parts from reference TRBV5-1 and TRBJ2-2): KAGVTQTPRYLIKTRGQQVTLSCSPISGHRSVSWYQQTPGQGLQFLFEYFSETQRNKGNFPGRFSGRQFSNSRSEMNVSTLELGDSALYLCASSLELANTGELFFGEGSRLTVL.

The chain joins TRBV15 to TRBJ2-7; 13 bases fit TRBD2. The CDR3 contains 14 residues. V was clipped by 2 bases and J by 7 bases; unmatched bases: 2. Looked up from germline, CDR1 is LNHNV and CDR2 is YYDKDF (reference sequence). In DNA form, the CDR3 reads TGTGCCACCAGCAGAAGGACTAGCGGGAGTGAGCAGTACTTC. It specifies CATSRRTSGSEQYF.

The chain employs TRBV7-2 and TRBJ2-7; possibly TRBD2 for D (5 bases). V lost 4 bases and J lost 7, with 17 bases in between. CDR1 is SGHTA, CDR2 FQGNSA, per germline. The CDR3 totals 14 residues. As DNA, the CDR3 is TGTGCCAGCAGCTCGCGGGCCCTAGACCGGGAGCAGTACTTC. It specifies CASSSRALDREQYF.

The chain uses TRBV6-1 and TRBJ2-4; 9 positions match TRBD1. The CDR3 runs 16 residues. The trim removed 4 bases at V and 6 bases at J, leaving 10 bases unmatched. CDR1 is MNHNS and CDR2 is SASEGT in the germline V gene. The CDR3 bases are TGTGCCAGCAGTGGAACCCCGGGACAGGGTAGAAACATTCAGTACTTC. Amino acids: CASSGTPGQGRNIQYF.

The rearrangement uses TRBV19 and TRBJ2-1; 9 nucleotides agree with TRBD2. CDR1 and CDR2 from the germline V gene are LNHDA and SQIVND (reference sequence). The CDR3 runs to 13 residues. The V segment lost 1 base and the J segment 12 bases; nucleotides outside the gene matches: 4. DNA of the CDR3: TGTGCCAGTAGTATAGTGATGACTAGCGGGCAGTTCTTC. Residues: CASSIVMTSGQFF.